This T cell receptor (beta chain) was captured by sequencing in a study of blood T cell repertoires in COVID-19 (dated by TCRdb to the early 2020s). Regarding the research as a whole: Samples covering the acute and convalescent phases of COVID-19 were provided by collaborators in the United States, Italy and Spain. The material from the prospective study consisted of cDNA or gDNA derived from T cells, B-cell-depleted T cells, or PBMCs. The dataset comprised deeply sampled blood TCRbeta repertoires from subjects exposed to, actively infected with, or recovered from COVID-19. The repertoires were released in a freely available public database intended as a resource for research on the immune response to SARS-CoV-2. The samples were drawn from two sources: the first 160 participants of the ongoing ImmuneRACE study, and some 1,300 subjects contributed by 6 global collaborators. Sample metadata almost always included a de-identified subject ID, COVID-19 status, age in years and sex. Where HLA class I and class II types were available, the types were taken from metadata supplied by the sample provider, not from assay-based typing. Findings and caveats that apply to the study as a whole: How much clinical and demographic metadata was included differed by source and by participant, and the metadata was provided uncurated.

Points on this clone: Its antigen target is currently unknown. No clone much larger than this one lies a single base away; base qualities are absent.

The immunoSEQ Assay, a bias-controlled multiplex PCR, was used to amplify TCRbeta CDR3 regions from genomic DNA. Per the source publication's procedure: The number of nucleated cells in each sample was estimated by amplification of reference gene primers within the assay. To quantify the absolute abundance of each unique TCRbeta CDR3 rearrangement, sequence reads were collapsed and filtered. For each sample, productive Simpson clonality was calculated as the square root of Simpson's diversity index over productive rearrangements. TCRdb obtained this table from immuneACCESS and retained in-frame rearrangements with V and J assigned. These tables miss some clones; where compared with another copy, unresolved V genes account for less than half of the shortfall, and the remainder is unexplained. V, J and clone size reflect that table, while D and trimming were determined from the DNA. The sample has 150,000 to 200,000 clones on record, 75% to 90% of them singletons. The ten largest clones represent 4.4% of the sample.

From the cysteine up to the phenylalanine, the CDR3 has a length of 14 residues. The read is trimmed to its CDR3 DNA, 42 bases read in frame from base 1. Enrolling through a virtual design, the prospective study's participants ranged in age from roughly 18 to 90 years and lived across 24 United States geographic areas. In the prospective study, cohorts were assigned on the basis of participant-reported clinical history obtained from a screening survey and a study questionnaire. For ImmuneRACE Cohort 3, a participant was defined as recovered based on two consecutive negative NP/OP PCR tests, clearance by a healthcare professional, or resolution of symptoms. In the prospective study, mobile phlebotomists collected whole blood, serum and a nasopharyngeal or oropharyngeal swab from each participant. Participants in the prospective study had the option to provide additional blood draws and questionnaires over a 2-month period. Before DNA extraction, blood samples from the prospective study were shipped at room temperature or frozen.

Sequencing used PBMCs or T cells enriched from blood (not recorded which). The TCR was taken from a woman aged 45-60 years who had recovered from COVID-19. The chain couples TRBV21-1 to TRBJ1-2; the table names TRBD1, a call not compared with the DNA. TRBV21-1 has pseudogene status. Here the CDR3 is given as CASSKPQGGYGYTF. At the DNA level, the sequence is TGTGCCAGCAGCAAGCCACAGGGGGGTTATGGCTACACCTTC.